This is a list of T cell receptor beta chains from one sample in a study of CD8+CD57+ T cells in acquired aplastic anemia. Each CDR3 protein is one row after TCRdb ran MiXCR on the reads. The data show some 240,000 distinct CDR3 sequences, approximately 35% seen once. Material: sorted CD4+, CD8+, or CD8+CD57+ T cells (not recorded which) from PBMCs. The receptors derive from a human donor in good health, serving as a control. Both conserved end residues are part of each CDR3. Fields, in order: J gene, V gene, CDR3 protein.

j_call: TRBJ2-5
v_call: TRBV5-4
cdr3_aa: CASSSTGIQETQYF

j_call: TRBJ1-3
v_call: TRBV5-5
cdr3_aa: CASSWNRASDTIYF

j_call: TRBJ2-7
v_call: TRBV2
cdr3_aa: CASSDFSSPYEQYF

j_call: TRBJ2-7
v_call: TRBV12-3/TRBV12-4
cdr3_aa: CASSQSYQDEQYF

j_call: TRBJ1-6
v_call: TRBV20-1
cdr3_aa: CSARPYRDSPLHF

j_call: TRBJ1-6
v_call: TRBV20-1
cdr3_aa: CSVGTAGFYNSPLHF

j_call: TRBJ1-2
v_call: TRBV9
cdr3_aa: CASSVDAGPGYTF

j_call: TRBJ1-1
v_call: TRBV13
cdr3_aa: CASSRRTVLSREETEAFF

j_call: TRBJ2-5
v_call: TRBV2
cdr3_aa: CASRTTAETQYF

j_call: TRBJ1-2
v_call: TRBV10-2
cdr3_aa: CASSEADSGGKGDTF

j_call: TRBJ2-7
v_call: TRBV5-1
cdr3_aa: CASSLFGTGVPEQYF

j_call: TRBJ1-4
v_call: TRBV10-3
cdr3_aa: CASSPMTTTNEKLFF

j_call: TRBJ2-3
v_call: TRBV9
cdr3_aa: CASSVGTGATLTDTQYF

j_call: TRBJ1-4
v_call: TRBV28
cdr3_aa: CASSVRGAATNEKLFF

j_call: TRBJ2-1
v_call: TRBV7-6
cdr3_aa: CASSLVRFNEQFF

j_call: TRBJ2-7
v_call: TRBV6-5
cdr3_aa: CASSYSGKSYEQYF